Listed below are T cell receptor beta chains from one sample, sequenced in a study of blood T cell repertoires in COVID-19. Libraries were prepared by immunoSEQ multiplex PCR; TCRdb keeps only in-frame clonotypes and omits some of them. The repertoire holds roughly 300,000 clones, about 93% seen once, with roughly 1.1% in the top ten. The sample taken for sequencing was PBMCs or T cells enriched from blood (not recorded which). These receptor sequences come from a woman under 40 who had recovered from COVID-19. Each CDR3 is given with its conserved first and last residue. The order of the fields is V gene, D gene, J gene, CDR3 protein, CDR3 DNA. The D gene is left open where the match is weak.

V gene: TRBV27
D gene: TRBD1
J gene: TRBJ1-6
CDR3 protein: CASSLIGQDNSPLHF
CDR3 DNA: TGTGCCAGCAGTTTAATTGGACAGGATAATTCACCCCTCCACTTT

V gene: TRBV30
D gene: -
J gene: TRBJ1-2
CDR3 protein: CAWSTQGGNGYTF
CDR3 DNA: TGTGCCTGGAGTACCCAGGGAGGCAATGGCTACACCTTC

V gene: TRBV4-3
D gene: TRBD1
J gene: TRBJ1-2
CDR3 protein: CASRANGQALGGYTF
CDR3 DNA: TGCGCCAGCCGAGCCAACGGACAGGCATTAGGTGGCTACACCTTC

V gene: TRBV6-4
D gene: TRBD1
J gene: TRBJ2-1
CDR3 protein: CASGSGTGGGEQFF
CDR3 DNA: TGTGCCAGCGGATCCGGGACAGGGGGTGGCGAGCAGTTCTTC

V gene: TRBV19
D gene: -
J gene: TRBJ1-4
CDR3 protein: CASSIEVNGLQLKLFF
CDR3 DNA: TGTGCCAGTAGTATAGAGGTCAATGGACTACAGCTAAAACTGTTTTTT

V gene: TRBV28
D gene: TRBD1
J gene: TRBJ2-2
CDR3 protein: CASEIDNRGAGELFF
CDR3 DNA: TGTGCCAGCGAAATCGACAACAGGGGGGCCGGGGAGCTGTTTTTT

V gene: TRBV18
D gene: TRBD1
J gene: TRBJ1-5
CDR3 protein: CASSPPGTGEQPQHF
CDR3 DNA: TGTGCCAGCTCACCACCCGGGACAGGGGAACAGCCCCAGCATTTT

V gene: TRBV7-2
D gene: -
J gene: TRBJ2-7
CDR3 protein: CASSLRDSQEQYF
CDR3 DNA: TGTGCCAGCAGCCTCCGGGACTCGCAGGAGCAGTACTTC

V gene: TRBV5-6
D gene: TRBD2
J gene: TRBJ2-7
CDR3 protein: CASSPGLAYEQYF
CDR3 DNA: TGTGCCAGCAGCCCGGGACTAGCTTACGAGCAGTACTTC

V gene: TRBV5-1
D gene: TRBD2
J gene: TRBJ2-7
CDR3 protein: CASSPGGYEQYF
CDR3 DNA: TGCGCCAGCAGCCCGGGGGGCTACGAGCAGTACTTC

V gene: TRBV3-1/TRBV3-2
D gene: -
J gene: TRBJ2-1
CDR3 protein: CASSQVQRNEQFF
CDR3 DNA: TGTGCCAGCAGCCAAGTGCAGAGGAATGAGCAGTTCTTC

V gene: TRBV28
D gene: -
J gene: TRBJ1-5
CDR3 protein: CASREGNQPQHF
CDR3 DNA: TGTGCCAGCAGGGAGGGCAATCAGCCCCAGCATTTT

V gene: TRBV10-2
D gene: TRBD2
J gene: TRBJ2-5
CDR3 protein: CASSGTSGLGPQYF
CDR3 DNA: TGCGCCAGCAGTGGGACTAGCGGCCTGGGTCCCCAGTACTTC

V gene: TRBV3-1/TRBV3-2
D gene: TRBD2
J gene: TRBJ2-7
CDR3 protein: CASSQVVAGEAYEQYF
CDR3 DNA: TGTGCCAGCAGCCAAGTAGTAGCGGGAGAGGCCTACGAGCAGTACTTC

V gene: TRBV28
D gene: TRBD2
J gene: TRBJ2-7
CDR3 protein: CASSLGSGSVYEQYF
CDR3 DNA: TGTGCCAGCAGTTTAGGTAGCGGGAGTGTTTACGAGCAGTACTTC

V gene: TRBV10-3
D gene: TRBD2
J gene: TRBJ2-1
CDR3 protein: CAIRTSGTYNEQFF
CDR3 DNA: TGTGCCATCAGGACTAGCGGGACCTACAATGAGCAGTTCTTC

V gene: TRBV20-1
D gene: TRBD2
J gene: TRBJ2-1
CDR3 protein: CSASGGGRTNEQFF
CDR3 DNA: TGCAGTGCTAGTGGTGGCGGGAGAACCAATGAGCAGTTCTTC

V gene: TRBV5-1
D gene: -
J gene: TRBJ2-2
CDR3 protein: CASTPILVLNSGGELFF
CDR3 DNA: TGCGCCAGCACCCCAATCCTGGTCCTAAATAGTGGCGGGGAGCTGTTTTTT

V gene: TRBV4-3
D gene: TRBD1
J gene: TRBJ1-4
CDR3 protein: CASSPIQDRVEEKLFF
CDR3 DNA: TGCGCCAGCAGCCCAATTCAGGACAGGGTAGAAGAAAAACTGTTTTTT

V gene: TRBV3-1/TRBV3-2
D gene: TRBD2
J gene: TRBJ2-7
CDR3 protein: CASSSRGAGSYEQYF
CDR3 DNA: TGTGCCAGCAGCTCCCGAGGAGCGGGGTCCTACGAGCAGTACTTC

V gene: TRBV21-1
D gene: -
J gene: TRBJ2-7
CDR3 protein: CARERQGADEQYF
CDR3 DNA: TGTGCCAGGGAGCGACAGGGGGCCGACGAGCAGTACTTC

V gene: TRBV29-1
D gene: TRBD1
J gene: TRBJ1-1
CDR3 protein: CSVEGQGARVDTEAFF
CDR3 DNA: TGCAGCGTTGAGGGACAGGGGGCAAGGGTCGACACTGAAGCTTTCTTT